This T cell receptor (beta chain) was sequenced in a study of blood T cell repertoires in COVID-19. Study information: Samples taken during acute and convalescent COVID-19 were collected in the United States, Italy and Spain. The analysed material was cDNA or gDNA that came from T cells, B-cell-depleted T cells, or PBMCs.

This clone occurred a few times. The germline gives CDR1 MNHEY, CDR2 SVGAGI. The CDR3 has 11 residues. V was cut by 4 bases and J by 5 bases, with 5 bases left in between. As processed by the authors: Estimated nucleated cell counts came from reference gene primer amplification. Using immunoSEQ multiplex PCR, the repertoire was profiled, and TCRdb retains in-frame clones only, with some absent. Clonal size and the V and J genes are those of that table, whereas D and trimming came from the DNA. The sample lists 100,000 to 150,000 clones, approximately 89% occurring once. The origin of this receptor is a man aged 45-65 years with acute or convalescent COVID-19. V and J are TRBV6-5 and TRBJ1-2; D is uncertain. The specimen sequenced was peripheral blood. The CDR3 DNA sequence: TGTGCCAGCAGTTCCTTTTATGGCTACACCTTC. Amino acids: CASSSFYGYTF.